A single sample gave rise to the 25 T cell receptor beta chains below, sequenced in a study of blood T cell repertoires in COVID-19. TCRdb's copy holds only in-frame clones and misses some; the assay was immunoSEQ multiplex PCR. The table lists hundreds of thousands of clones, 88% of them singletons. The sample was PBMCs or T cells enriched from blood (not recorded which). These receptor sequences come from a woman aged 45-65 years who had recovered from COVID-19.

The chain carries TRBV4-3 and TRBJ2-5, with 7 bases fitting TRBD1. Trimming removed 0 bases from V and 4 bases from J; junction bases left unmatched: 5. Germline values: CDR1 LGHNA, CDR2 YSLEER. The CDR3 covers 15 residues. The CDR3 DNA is TGCGCCAGCAGCCAAGATCGGGACAGTGGAGAGACCCAGTACTTC. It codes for CASSQDRDSGETQYF.

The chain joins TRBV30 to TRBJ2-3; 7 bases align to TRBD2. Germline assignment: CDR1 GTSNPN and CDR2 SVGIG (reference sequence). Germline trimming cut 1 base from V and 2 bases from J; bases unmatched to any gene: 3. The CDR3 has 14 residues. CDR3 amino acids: CAWSGAGFTDTQYF. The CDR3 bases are TGTGCCTGGAGTGGAGCGGGATTCACAGATACGCAGTATTTT. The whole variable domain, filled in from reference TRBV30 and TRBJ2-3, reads SQTIHQWPATLVQPVGSPLSLECTVEGTSNPNLYWYRQAAGRGLQLLFYSVGIGQISSEVPQNLSASRPQDRQFILSSKKLLLSDSGFYLCAWSGAGFTDTQYFGPGTRLTVL.

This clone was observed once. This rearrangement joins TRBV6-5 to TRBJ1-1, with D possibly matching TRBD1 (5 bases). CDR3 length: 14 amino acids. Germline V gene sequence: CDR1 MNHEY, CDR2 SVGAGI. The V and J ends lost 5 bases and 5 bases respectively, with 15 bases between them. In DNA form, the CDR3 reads TGTGCCAGCAGTAGGACACCTTGGCGTACTGAAGCTTTCTTT. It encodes CASSRTPWRTEAFF.

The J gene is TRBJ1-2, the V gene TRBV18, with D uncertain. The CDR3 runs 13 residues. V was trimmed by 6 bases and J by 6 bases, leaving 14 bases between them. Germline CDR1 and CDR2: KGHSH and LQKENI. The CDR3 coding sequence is TGTGCCAGCTCCCCCTCACTGGGAGATGGCTACACCTTC. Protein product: CASSPSLGDGYTF.

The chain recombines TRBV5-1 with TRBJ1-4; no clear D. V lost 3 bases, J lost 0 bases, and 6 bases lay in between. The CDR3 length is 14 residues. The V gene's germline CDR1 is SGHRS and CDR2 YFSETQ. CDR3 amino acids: CASSSGATNEKLFF. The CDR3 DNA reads TGCGCCAGCAGCTCGGGTGCAACTAATGAAAAACTGTTTTTT.

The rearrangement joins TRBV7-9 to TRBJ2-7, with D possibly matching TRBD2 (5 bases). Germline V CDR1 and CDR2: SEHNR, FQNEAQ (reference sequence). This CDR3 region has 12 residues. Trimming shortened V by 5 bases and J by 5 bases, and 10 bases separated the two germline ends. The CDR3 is CASSGSSHEQYF. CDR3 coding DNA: TGTGCCAGCAGCGGATCTAGCCACGAGCAGTACTTC.

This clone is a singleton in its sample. This chain's CDR3 is CASSQDGAAAEKLFF. The CDR3, as DNA: TGTGCCAGCAGCCAAGATGGGGCGGCAGCCGAAAAACTGTTTTTT. This sequence joins TRBV4-2 and TRBJ1-4; D may be TRBD1 (5 bases). The CDR3 has 15 amino acids. Germline values: CDR1 LGHNA, CDR2 YNFKEQ. Trimming took off 0 bases at V and 8 bases at J, with 13 bases between the two ends.

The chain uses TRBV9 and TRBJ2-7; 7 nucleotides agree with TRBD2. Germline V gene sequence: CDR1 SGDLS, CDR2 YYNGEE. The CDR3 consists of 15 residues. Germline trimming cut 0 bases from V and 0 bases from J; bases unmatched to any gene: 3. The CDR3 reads CASSVAGLSSYEQYF. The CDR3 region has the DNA TGTGCCAGCAGCGTAGCGGGACTAAGCTCCTACGAGCAGTACTTC.

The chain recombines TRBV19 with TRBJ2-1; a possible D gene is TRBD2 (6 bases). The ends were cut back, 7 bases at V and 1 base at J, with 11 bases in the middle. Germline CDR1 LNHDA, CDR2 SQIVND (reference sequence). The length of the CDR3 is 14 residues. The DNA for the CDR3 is TGTGCCAGTAACCCGGGAGAATCCTACAATGAGCAGTTCTTC. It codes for CASNPGESYNEQFF.

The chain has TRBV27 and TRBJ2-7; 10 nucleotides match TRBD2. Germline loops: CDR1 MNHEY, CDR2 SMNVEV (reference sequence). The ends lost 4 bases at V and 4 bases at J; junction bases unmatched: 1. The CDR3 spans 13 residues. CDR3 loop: CASSWGLAYEQYF. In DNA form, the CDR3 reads TGTGCCAGCAGTTGGGGACTAGCGTACGAGCAGTACTTC.

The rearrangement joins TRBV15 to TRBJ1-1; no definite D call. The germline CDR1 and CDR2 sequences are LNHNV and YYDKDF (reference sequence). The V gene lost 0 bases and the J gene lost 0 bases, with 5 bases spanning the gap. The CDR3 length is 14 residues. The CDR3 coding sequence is TGTGCCACCAGCAGAGATCGGGTGAACACTGAAGCTTTCTTT. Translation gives CATSRDRVNTEAFF.

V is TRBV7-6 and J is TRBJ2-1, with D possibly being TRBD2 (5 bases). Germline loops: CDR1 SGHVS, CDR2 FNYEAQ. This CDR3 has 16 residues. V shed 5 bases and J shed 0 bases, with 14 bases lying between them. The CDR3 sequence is CASSGLTGSSYNEQFF. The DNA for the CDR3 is TGTGCCAGCAGCGGCTTAACGGGGAGCTCCTACAATGAGCAGTTCTTC.

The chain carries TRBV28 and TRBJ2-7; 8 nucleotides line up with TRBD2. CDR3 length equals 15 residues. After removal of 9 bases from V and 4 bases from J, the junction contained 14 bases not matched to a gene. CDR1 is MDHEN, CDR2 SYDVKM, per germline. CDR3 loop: CASPPSGSNMYEQYF. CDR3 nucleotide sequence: TGTGCCAGTCCACCGAGCGGGAGTAACATGTACGAGCAGTACTTC.

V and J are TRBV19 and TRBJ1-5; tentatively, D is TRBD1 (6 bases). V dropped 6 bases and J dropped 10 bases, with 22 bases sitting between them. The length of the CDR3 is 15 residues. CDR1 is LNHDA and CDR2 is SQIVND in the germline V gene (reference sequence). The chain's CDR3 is CASSLQGIAGGPQHF. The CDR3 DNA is TGTGCCAGTAGCCTACAGGGTATAGCTGGAGGTCCCCAGCATTTT.

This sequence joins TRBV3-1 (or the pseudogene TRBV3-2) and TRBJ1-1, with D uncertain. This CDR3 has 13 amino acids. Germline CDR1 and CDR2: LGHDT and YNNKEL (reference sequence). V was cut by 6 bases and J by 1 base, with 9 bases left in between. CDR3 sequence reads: CASSPTANTEAFF. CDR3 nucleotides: TGTGCCAGCAGTCCTACAGCGAACACTGAAGCTTTCTTT.

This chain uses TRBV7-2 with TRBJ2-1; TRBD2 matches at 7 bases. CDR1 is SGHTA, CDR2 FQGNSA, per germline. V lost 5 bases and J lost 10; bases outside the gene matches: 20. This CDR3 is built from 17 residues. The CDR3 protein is CASSTKRTSGGAGEQFF. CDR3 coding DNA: TGTGCCAGCAGCACTAAACGGACTAGTGGTGGGGCAGGGGAGCAGTTCTTC.

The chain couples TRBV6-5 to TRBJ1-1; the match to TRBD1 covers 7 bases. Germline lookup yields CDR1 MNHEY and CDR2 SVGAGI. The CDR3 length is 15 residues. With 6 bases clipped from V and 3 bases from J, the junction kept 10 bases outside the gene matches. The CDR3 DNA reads TGTGCCAGCAGACCGGGACAGCCTCTTTACACTGAAGCTTTCTTT. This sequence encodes CASRPGQPLYTEAFF.

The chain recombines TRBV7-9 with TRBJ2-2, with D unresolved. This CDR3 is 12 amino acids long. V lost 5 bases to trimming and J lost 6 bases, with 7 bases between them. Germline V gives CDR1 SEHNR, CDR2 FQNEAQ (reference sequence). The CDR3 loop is CASSIGSGELFF. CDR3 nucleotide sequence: TGTGCCAGCAGCATCGGGTCCGGGGAGCTGTTTTTT.

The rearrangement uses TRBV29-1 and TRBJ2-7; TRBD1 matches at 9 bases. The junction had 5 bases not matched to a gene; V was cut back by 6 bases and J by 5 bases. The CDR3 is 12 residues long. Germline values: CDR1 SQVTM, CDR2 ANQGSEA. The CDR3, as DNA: TGCAGCGTAGGACAGGGGAACAACGAGCAGTACTTC. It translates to CSVGQGNNEQYF.

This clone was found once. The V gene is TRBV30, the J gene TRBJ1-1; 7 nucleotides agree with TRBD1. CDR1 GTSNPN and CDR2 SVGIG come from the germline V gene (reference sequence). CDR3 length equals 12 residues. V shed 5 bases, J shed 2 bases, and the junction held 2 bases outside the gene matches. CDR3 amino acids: CAWGDRNTEAFF. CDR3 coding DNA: TGTGCCTGGGGGGACAGAAACACTGAAGCTTTCTTT.

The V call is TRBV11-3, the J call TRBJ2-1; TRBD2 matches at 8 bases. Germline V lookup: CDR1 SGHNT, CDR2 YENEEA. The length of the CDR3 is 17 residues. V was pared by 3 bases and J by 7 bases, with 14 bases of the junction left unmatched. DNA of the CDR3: TGTGCCAGCAGCTTGAGATCCGGGGCGGCGGGAGGTAATGAGCAGTTCTTC. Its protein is CASSLRSGAAGGNEQFF. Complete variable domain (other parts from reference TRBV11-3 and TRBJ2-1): EAGVVQSPRYKIIEKKQPVAFWCNPISGHNTLYWYLQNLGQGPELLIRYENEEAVDDSQLPKDRFSAERLKGVDSTLKIQPAELGDSAVYLCASSLRSGAAGGNEQFFGPGTRLTVL.

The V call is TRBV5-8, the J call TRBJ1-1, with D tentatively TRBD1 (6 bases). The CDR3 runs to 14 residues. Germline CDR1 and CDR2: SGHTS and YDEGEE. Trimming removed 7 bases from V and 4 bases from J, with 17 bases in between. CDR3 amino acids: CASAWPGGATEAFF. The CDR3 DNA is TGTGCCAGCGCGTGGCCGGGGGGGGCCACTGAAGCTTTCTTT.

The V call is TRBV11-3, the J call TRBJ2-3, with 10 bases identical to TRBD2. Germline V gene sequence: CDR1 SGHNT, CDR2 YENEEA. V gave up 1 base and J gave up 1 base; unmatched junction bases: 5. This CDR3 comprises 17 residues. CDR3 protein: CASSLGTSGGGTDTQYF. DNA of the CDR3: TGTGCCAGCAGCTTAGGGACTAGCGGAGGTGGCACAGATACGCAGTATTTT.

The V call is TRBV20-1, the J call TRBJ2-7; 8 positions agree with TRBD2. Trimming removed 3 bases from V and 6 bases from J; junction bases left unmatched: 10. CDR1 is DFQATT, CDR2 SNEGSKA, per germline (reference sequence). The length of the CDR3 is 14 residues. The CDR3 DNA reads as TGCAGTGCTAGTTCAAGAGCGGGAGTAGGCGAGCAGTACTTC. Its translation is CSASSRAGVGEQYF.

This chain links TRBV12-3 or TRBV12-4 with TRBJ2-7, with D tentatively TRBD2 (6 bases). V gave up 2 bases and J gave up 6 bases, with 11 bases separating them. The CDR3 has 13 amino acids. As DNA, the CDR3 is TGTGCCAGCAGTTTAATGGAGGGCAGCGAGCAGTACTTC. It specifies CASSLMEGSEQYF.